The rows below give T cell receptor beta chains drawn from one sample of a study of blood T cell repertoires in COVID-19. TCRdb's table, derived via immunoSEQ multiplex PCR, lists solely in-frame clones and lacks some. The sample lists some 160,000 clones; roughly 80% were seen once. The sample was PBMCs or T cells enriched from blood (not recorded which). Source of these receptors: a woman aged 55-70 years who had recovered from COVID-19. The CDR3 runs from the conserved cysteine through the conserved F or W. D genes are given only for firm matches. Size tells how often a clone was seen (once, few, many) or the class of an expanded clone, and some rows leave it out.

CDR3: CASSINQDYGYTF; DNA: TGCGCCAGCAGTATCAATCAGGACTATGGCTACACCTTC; V: TRBV10-1; D: .; J: TRBJ1-2; size: few
CDR3: CASSLDRGYGYTF; DNA: TGTGCCAGCAGCTTAGACAGGGGCTATGGCTACACCTTC; V: TRBV5-4; D: TRBD1; J: TRBJ1-2; size: .
CDR3: CASRGNGANEKLFF; DNA: TGTGCCAGCAGAGGTAACGGAGCGAATGAAAAACTGTTTTTT; V: TRBV6-5; D: .; J: TRBJ1-4; size: .
CDR3: CASSSDAGTGIADTQYF; DNA: TGTGCCAGCAGCAGCGATGCCGGGACAGGGATCGCAGATACGCAGTATTTT; V: TRBV5-4; D: TRBD1; J: TRBJ2-3; size: .
CDR3: CASSPAGYTEAFF; DNA: TGTGCCAGCAGCCCGGCGGGGTACACTGAAGCTTTCTTT; V: TRBV7-6; D: .; J: TRBJ1-1; size: .
CDR3: CATSDGGGSTRDTQYF; DNA: TGTGCCACCAGTGATGGGGGCGGGTCCACCAGGGATACGCAGTATTTT; V: TRBV24-1; D: .; J: TRBJ2-3; size: .
CDR3: CSAREGLNSPLHF; DNA: TGCAGCGCCAGAGAGGGCCTTAATTCACCCCTCCACTTT; V: TRBV29-1; D: .; J: TRBJ1-6; size: once
CDR3: CASSFFNRGFYGYTF; DNA: TGTGCCAGCAGTTTTTTCAACAGGGGGTTCTATGGCTACACCTTC; V: TRBV27; D: TRBD1; J: TRBJ1-2; size: .
CDR3: CASSLGVEQPQHF; DNA: TGCGCCAGCAGCTTGGGGGTGGAGCAGCCCCAGCATTTT; V: TRBV5-1; D: .; J: TRBJ1-5; size: .
CDR3: CASSRLQGATDTQYF; DNA: TGTGCCAGCAGCCGGTTACAGGGGGCCACAGATACGCAGTATTTT; V: TRBV3-1/TRBV3-2; D: TRBD1; J: TRBJ2-3; size: .
CDR3: CASSPHGRSAGNTIYF; DNA: TGTGCCAGCTCCCCCCATGGGCGATCGGCCGGAAACACCATATATTTT; V: TRBV27; D: .; J: TRBJ1-3; size: .
CDR3: CASSWAPLGNTGELFF; DNA: TGTGCCAGCAGCTGGGCCCCCCTTGGGAACACCGGGGAGCTGTTTTTT; V: TRBV7-9; D: .; J: TRBJ2-2; size: .
CDR3: CASSLAGGANTGELFF; DNA: TGCGCCAGCAGCTTGGCGGGGGGAGCGAACACCGGGGAGCTGTTTTTT; V: TRBV5-1; D: TRBD2; J: TRBJ2-2; size: once
CDR3: CACKTSGGYQETQYF; DNA: TGTGCCTGTAAGACTAGCGGGGGATATCAAGAGACCCAGTACTTC; V: TRBV30; D: TRBD2; J: TRBJ2-5; size: .
CDR3: CASSRQGAQETQYF; DNA: TGTGCCAGCAGCCGCCAGGGGGCCCAAGAGACCCAGTACTTC; V: TRBV7-2; D: TRBD1; J: TRBJ2-5; size: once
CDR3: CASSLWTGGGGNQPQHF; DNA: TGTGCCAGCAGCCTCTGGACAGGGGGCGGTGGCAATCAGCCCCAGCATTTT; V: TRBV3-1/TRBV3-2; D: TRBD1; J: TRBJ1-5; size: .
CDR3: CASSLIGSRTEAFF; DNA: TGTGCCAGCAGCTTAATAGGGAGTAGAACTGAAGCTTTCTTT; V: TRBV11-2; D: .; J: TRBJ1-1; size: .
CDR3: CASSFTSSRYSPLHF; DNA: TGTGCCAGCAGCTTTACCTCGAGCCGGTACTCACCCCTCCACTTT; V: TRBV5-5; D: .; J: TRBJ1-6; size: few
CDR3: CASIPPGQVYEQYF; DNA: TGCGCCAGCATTCCCCCGGGACAAGTCTACGAGCAGTACTTC; V: TRBV10-2; D: .; J: TRBJ2-7; size: .
CDR3: CASSPQGGHGYTF; DNA: TGTGCCAGCAGTCCACAGGGGGGGCATGGCTACACCTTC; V: TRBV12-3/TRBV12-4; D: TRBD1; J: TRBJ1-2; size: .
CDR3: CASSQDPDTGELFF; DNA: TGTGCCAGCAGCCAAGATCCCGACACCGGGGAGCTGTTTTTT; V: TRBV4-2; D: .; J: TRBJ2-2; size: few
CDR3: CASSLERSAEQFF; DNA: TGTGCCAGCAGCTTAGAGAGGTCGGCGGAGCAGTTCTTC; V: TRBV11-3; D: .; J: TRBJ2-1; size: .
CDR3: CASSPNSGGLFYEQYF; DNA: TGTGCCAGCAGTCCCAATAGCGGGGGGCTTTTCTACGAGCAGTACTTC; V: TRBV27; D: TRBD2; J: TRBJ2-7; size: .
CDR3: CAWSFSRFSYGYTF; DNA: TGTGCCTGGAGTTTCTCGCGGTTCAGCTATGGCTACACCTTC; V: TRBV30; D: .; J: TRBJ1-2; size: once
CDR3: CASSLEGATSYEQYF; DNA: TGTGCCAGCAGCTTAGAGGGGGCAACCAGCTACGAGCAGTACTTC; V: TRBV7-2; D: TRBD1; J: TRBJ2-7; size: .
CDR3: CASSYYKTSGGAQFF; DNA: TGTGCCAGCAGCTACTACAAGACTAGCGGGGGGGCCCAGTTCTTC; V: TRBV5-5; D: TRBD2; J: TRBJ2-1; size: .
CDR3: CASSPSYEQYF; DNA: TGTGCCAGCAGCCCTTCCTACGAGCAGTACTTC; V: TRBV7-8; D: .; J: TRBJ2-7; size: few
CDR3: CASSHREAQYF; DNA: TGTGCCAGCAGCCACCGGGAGGCGCAGTATTTT; V: TRBV3-1/TRBV3-2; D: TRBD2; J: TRBJ2-3; size: .
CDR3: CASSEFKGATSPLHF; DNA: TGTGCCAGCAGTGAATTCAAAGGGGCAACCTCACCCCTCCACTTT; V: TRBV2; D: .; J: TRBJ1-6; size: .
CDR3: CASSFGATYEQYF; DNA: TGTGCCAGCAGTTTTGGAGCTACCTACGAGCAGTACTTC; V: TRBV12-3/TRBV12-4; D: .; J: TRBJ2-7; size: .
CDR3: CASSEFGGASTDTQYF; DNA: TGTGCCAGCAGTGAATTCGGGGGGGCGAGCACAGATACGCAGTATTTT; V: TRBV6-1; D: TRBD2; J: TRBJ2-3; size: many
CDR3: CASRLGGKGHGNTIYF; DNA: TGTGCAAGTCGCTTAGGGGGTAAGGGACACGGAAACACCATATATTTT; V: TRBV12-2; D: .; J: TRBJ1-3; size: .
CDR3: CASSFSTEAFF; DNA: TGTGCCAGCAGTTTCAGCACTGAAGCTTTCTTT; V: TRBV28; D: .; J: TRBJ1-1; size: .
CDR3: CASSHAGTGFGNEKLFF; DNA: TGTGCCAGCAGCCATGCCGGGACAGGTTTCGGTAATGAAAAACTGTTTTTT; V: TRBV3-1/TRBV3-2; D: TRBD1; J: TRBJ1-4; size: .
CDR3: CSVEGQGGNTIYF; DNA: TGCAGCGTTGAAGGCCAGGGAGGAAACACCATATATTTT; V: TRBV29-1; D: .; J: TRBJ1-3; size: .
CDR3: CATERMAGFTDTQYF; DNA: TGTGCCACCGAGAGGATGGCGGGGTTCACAGATACGCAGTATTTT; V: TRBV7-8; D: .; J: TRBJ2-3; size: .
CDR3: CASRIDRGQRANQPQHF; DNA: TGTGCCAGTAGAATAGACAGGGGGCAGAGGGCCAATCAGCCCCAGCATTTT; V: TRBV19; D: TRBD1; J: TRBJ1-5; size: many